This TCR beta chain emerged from a study of shared clonotypes between healthy human individuals (dated by TCRdb to the early 2020s). Turning to the overall study: The cohort comprised two women and a few men aged 18 to 49 years. For each donor, three plates each were used for CD4 naive and CD4 memory, two plates were used for CD8 naive, and one plate was used for CD8 memory. The study deeply sequenced blood TCR repertoires of about five healthy adults to estimate repertoire size and the extent of clonotype sharing between individuals. To increase sequencing depth and limit assay-specific biases, TCR repertoire library preparation and sequencing were carried out by different laboratories using diverse techniques. Per donor, leukapheresis produced somewhere between about 0.85 and 9.5 billion PBMCs.

What the work shows at the level of the full study, not this receptor alone: The small number of donors limited the genetic and exposure-history diversity represented. Larger estimated clonotype richness was generally found for naive subsets than for memory subsets. Compared with non-shared clonotypes, the clonotypes found in all four sorted-subset donors had higher generation probabilities. Incomplete sequencing was indicated by rarefaction of sorted-subset datasets, despite the large sequencing depth. Sampling was limited to blood, and TCR repertoires in tissue likely differ from TCR repertoires in blood. Roughly 5% of naive CD4, roughly 3.6% of naive CD8, 2.3% of memory CD4, and around 0.42% of memory CD8 clonotypes were shared across a few donors. Based on pairwise subsampling, the degree of clonotype sharing among donors was expected to be affected by sequencing depth.

A note on this clone: The clone's antigen remains unknown. No much larger clone is present one base from it, and per-base qualities are unavailable. Other DNA sequences in this sample translate to the same CDR3.

Using the deep immunoSEQ assay, TCR CDR3 regions were amplified from genomic DNA by multiplex PCR. Extracted genomic DNA from each cell subset was spread evenly across all wells of several immunoSEQ 96-well plates, with each plate serving as a replicate. Each replicate PCR for sorted subsets received around 200 ng genomic DNA, equal to about 29,000 T cell genomes. Purified libraries were quantified with a Qubit 3.0 fluorometer, sized on a Bioanalyzer 2100, and re-quantified with the KAPA Library Quantification kit. Each immunoSEQ 96-well plate was sequenced on its own single-read 150-cycle Illumina NextSeq 550 flow cell. As for how the authors treated the data: Because only junctional sequences without quality scores were contained in the immunoSEQ output, filtering matching that applied to full-length reads could not be performed. Sequences were annotated with PyIR, a Python wrapper for IgBLAST v1.9, using IMGT germline references to assign V/J genes and CDR3. Reads were filtered out if the reads had weak V/J assignments (E-value above 1e-6), no CDR3, stop codons, out-of-frame junctions, or ambiguous translated residues. V3J clonotypes were defined as sequences sharing the same inferred V gene, J gene, and CDR3 amino acid sequence. Percentage overlap between repertoires was calculated by dividing the number of shared unique clonotypes by the size of the smaller repertoire. Richness of each repertoire was evaluated using RTK rarefaction, the Chao1 estimator, and Recon v2.1 estimates of unobserved clonotypes. OLGA was used to compute generation probabilities for all TCRbeta clonotypes that the gDNA method yielded from a handful of donors. TCRdb retrieved this table from immuneACCESS and kept in-frame rearrangements only. Not all clones are present; in checked studies, unresolved V genes account for under half, and no reason is known for the remainder. That table supplies the V and J calls and clone size; D and trimming were determined from the DNA. Within this sample are approximately 1.9 million clones, with around 93% of them counted one time only. The ten largest clones add up to under 2% of the sample.

There are 13 amino acids in the CDR3, from cysteine to phenylalanine inclusive. The read is trimmed to its CDR3 DNA, 39 bases read in frame from base 1. V sheds 5 bases and J sheds 0 bases, leaving 5 bases between their ends. For CDR1 and CDR2, the germline V gene (reference sequence) lists LNHDA and SQIVND. For the CD8 naive samples, CD45RO-negative cells were positively selected for CCR7, yielding a CD45RA+CCR7+ population from which TemRA cells were excluded. The donors were healthy, HIV-negative adults who had no recently reported acute infections or vaccinations. Every donor was a Caucasian adult living in Nashville, Tennessee, USA. Blood was obtained by leukapheresis, after which PBMCs were separated by Ficoll-Histopaque density gradient centrifugation and cryopreserved in liquid nitrogen vapor phase. Purity and quantity of every magnetically sorted T cell population were checked by analytical flow cytometry. Genomic DNA was isolated from each sorted fraction and quantified by UV absorbance on a Nanodrop 2000c.

Material: naive CD8+ T cells from PBMCs. What the cell subset or site label conveys for this sample: CD45RA+CCR7+. The clonotype originates from a man aged 18 to 35 in good health. Some clones in this sample may be carry-over from other donors' samples. The chain uses TRBV19 and TRBJ2-1; the D gene assignment is ambiguous. The CDR3 reads as follows: CASSPGSYNEQFF. The DNA sequence is TGTGCCAGTAGTCCCGGCTCCTACAATGAGCAGTTCTTC.